This T cell receptor beta chain was captured in a study of blood T cell repertoires in COVID-19. Study summary: Sites in the United States, Italy and Spain provided acute and convalescent COVID-19 samples. T cells, B-cell-depleted T cells, or PBMCs provided the cDNA or gDNA that served as material.

Seattle's enrolled individuals joined amid active infection and were then monitored longitudinally. In the source study's methods: Amplification of reference gene primers provided the estimated nucleated cell counts. Libraries were prepared by immunoSEQ multiplex PCR; TCRdb keeps only in-frame clonotypes and omits some of them. Clone size and V and J calls were adopted from that table, with D and trimming inferred from the DNA. The sample shows more than 200,000 clones, under 90% of them seen only once. The source of this sequence is a woman older than 75 with COVID-19, enrolled during active disease. Material for sequencing was peripheral blood.

CDR3 amino acids: CASSPPGGNSNQPQHF. The CDR3 region has the DNA TGTGCCAGCTCACCCCCGGGGGGCAATAGCAATCAGCCCCAGCATTTT. The chain is built from TRBV18 and TRBJ1-5, with D maybe TRBD1 (6 bases). Germline V gene data show CDR1 as KGHSH and CDR2 as LQKENI. The CDR3 contains 16 residues. V dropped 3 bases and J dropped 0 bases, with 12 bases sitting between them. The full variable domain, with the rest looked up from reference TRBV18 and TRBJ1-5, is NAGVMQNPRHLVRRRGQEARLRCSPMKGHSHVYWYRQLPEEGLKFMVYLQKENIIDESGMPKERFSAEFPKEGPSILRIQQVVRGDSAAYFCASSPPGGNSNQPQHFGDGTRLSIL.